These T cell receptor beta chains were read from a single sample in a study of CD8+CD57+ T cells in acquired aplastic anemia. TCRdb reprocessed the reads via MiXCR and lists one record per CDR3 protein. The data contain 150,000 to 200,000 distinct CDR3 sequences, around 48% of them seen just once; the ten biggest clones take up under 2%. What was sequenced was sorted CD4+, CD8+, or CD8+CD57+ T cells (not recorded which) from PBMCs. Every receptor here comes from a human donor with aplastic anemia. CDR3s include the opening cysteine and the closing phenylalanine or tryptophan. The D gene is left open where the match is weak. Where a row states a size, it is once, few, many or the class of an expanded clone; other rows omit it.

-	-	TRBV19	TRBJ1-5	CASSPGPDRYQPQHF	TGTGCCAGTAGTCCAGGTCCGGACAGATATCAGCCCCAGCATTTT
-	TRBD2	TRBV25-1	TRBJ2-1	CASLFAGLTPSPYNEQFF	TGTGCCAGCCTCTTCGCGGGACTAACACCGAGCCCCTACAATGAGCAGTTCTTC
-	-	TRBV19	TRBJ1-6	CASRIQQKGRSPLHF	TGTGCCAGTAGAATCCAGCAGAAGGGACGTTCACCCCTCCACTTT
-	-	TRBV9	TRBJ1-1	CASSVDEIQQAFF	TGTGCCAGCAGCGTAGATGAGATTCAGCAAGCTTTCTTT
few	-	TRBV18	TRBJ2-3	CASSLRLMEDTQYF	TGTGCCAGCTCACTGCGTCTGATGGAAGATACGCAGTATTTT
-	TRBD1	TRBV29-1	TRBJ1-1	CSVILRDRGTEAFF	TGCAGCGTTATCCTCCGGGACAGGGGGACCGAAGCTTTCTTT
-	-	TRBV3-1	TRBJ2-6	CASSQDNVGRGTGANVLTF	TGTGCCAGCAGCCAAGATAACGTGGGCAGGGGAACTGGGGCCAACGTCCTGACTTTC
many	-	TRBV5-1	TRBJ2-3	CASSLNSDLPTDTQYF	TGCGCCAGCAGCTTAAATAGCGACTTACCGACAGATACGCAGTATTTT
many	TRBD2	TRBV7-9	TRBJ2-7	CASSLTSGGDFYEQYF	TGTGCCAGCAGCCTGACTAGCGGGGGGGACTTCTACGAGCAGTACTTC
many	-	TRBV19	TRBJ1-5	CASSGTPLGLQPQHF	TGTGCCAGTAGTGGGACACCACTGGGGCTTCAGCCCCAGCATTTT
-	TRBD2	TRBV24-1	TRBJ2-7	CATRLGLAGGQIYEQYF	TGTGCCACCAGGTTGGGACTAGCGGGGGGGCAGATCTACGAGCAGTACTTC
once	-	TRBV16	TRBJ1-2	CASSQGGSGYTF	TGTGCCAGCAGCCAAGGAGGGTCGGGCTACACCTTC
many	-	TRBV7-9	TRBJ2-1	CASSFKNEQFF	TGTGCCAGCAGCTTTAAAAATGAGCAGTTCTTC
many	-	TRBV5-1	TRBJ2-3	CASSLGLQSTDTQYF	TGCGCCAGCAGCTTGGGACTACAGAGCACAGATACGCAGTATTTT
once	TRBD2	TRBV29-1	TRBJ2-7	CSVEWSSGSSYEQYF	TGCAGCGTTGAATGGAGTAGCGGGAGCTCCTACGAGCAGTACTTC
many	-	TRBV19	TRBJ2-7	CASSGGTLYEQYF	TGTGCCAGTAGTGGGGGGACACTGTACGAGCAGTACTTC
-	-	TRBV6-5	TRBJ2-1	CASSYSPRHEQFF	TGTGCCAGCAGTTACTCACCGAGACACGAGCAGTTCTTC
-	-	TRBV5-8	TRBJ2-7	CARSTYEQYF	TGTGCCAGAAGTACCTACGAGCAGTACTTC
few	-	TRBV2	TRBJ2-7	CASSEVWPYEQYF	TGTGCCAGCAGTGAAGTGTGGCCCTACGAGCAGTACTTC
-	-	TRBV20-1	TRBJ2-5	CSARVAGHETQYF	TGCAGTGCTAGAGTCGCAGGCCATGAGACCCAGTACTTC
-	TRBD2	TRBV27	TRBJ2-1	CASSLSGRTQFF	TGTGCCAGCAGTCTAAGCGGGAGGACGCAGTTCTTC
-	-	TRBV29-1	TRBJ2-3	CSCGTLHTDTQYF	TGCAGCTGTGGGACTCTACACACAGATACGCAGTATTTT
-	-	TRBV15	TRBJ2-7	CATSRIDRIPYEQYF	TGTGCCACCAGCAGGATAGACAGGATCCCCTACGAGCAGTACTTC
-	TRBD1	TRBV29-1	TRBJ1-2	CSVAKQGADGYTF	TGCAGCGTTGCTAAACAGGGGGCGGATGGCTACACCTTC
many	-	TRBV12-3/TRBV12-4	TRBJ1-4	CASSSGPPTNEKLFF	TGTGCCAGCAGTTCGGGGCCCCCAACTAATGAAAAACTGTTTTTT
-	TRBD1	TRBV5-1	TRBJ2-7	CASSLEGRGTHEQYF	TGCGCCAGCAGCTTGGAGGGCAGGGGGACCCACGAGCAGTACTTC
few	-	TRBV19	TRBJ1-4	CASSIDGEAKKLFF	TGTGCCAGTAGTATAGACGGCGAAGCGAAAAAACTGTTTTTT
few	TRBD1	TRBV2	TRBJ2-2	CASGGTGETGELFF	TGTGCCAGCGGTGGCACAGGGGAAACCGGGGAGCTGTTTTTT
once	TRBD2	TRBV20-1	TRBJ2-3	CSALTSGGPDYRTDTQYF	TGCAGTGCGCTGACTAGCGGGGGCCCAGATTATCGCACAGATACGCAGTATTTT
many	-	TRBV7-2	TRBJ1-1	CASSLWGGVGAFF	TGTGCCAGCAGCTTATGGGGGGGCGTTGGAGCTTTCTTT
-	-	TRBV20-1	TRBJ2-7	CSARHGAPYEQYF	TGCAGTGCTAGGCATGGGGCTCCCTACGAGCAGTACTTC
-	-	TRBV14	TRBJ1-6	CASSQVREGSPLHF	TGTGCCAGCAGCCAAGTCAGGGAAGGCTCACCCCTCCACTTT
many	TRBD2	TRBV2	TRBJ2-5	CASSDRGLAAETQYF	TGTGCCAGCAGTGACAGGGGACTAGCGGCAGAGACCCAGTACTTC
-	-	TRBV5-1	TRBJ1-4	CASSSGPNEKLFF	TGCGCCAGCAGCTCAGGGCCTAATGAAAAACTGTTTTTT
-	TRBD1	TRBV19	TRBJ2-4	CASSTNRGAVKNIQYF	TGTGCCAGTAGTACAAACAGGGGTGCGGTCAAAAACATTCAGTACTTC
few	-	TRBV3-1	TRBJ1-1	CASSHASMAEAFF	TGTGCCAGCAGCCATGCTTCCATGGCTGAAGCTTTCTTT
many	-	TRBV3-1	TRBJ2-7	CASSPPSGSMAQHF	TGTGCCAGCAGCCCCCCCAGCGGGTCGATGGCGCAGCACTTC
many	TRBD1	TRBV7-3	TRBJ2-3	CASRPTGTATDTQYF	TGTGCCAGCAGGCCAACAGGGACAGCCACAGATACGCAGTATTTT
-	-	TRBV4-1	TRBJ2-5	CASSQAWAGAETQYF	TGCGCCAGCAGCCAAGCGTGGGCAGGGGCAGAGACCCAGTACTTC
-	-	TRBV6-1	TRBJ2-7	CASREQRGGFYEQYF	TGTGCCAGCAGGGAACAAAGGGGGGGTTTCTACGAGCAGTACTTC
-	TRBD1	TRBV19	TRBJ1-5	CASSKTGDLYQPQHF	TGTGCCAGTAGTAAGACAGGGGACCTCTATCAGCCCCAGCATTTT
-	-	TRBV20-1	TRBJ2-5	CSASLRSQYF	TGCAGTGCTAGCCTGCGGTCCCAGTACTTC
-	TRBD1	TRBV11-2	TRBJ2-1	CASSPGQGAYEQFF	TGTGCCAGCAGCCCAGGACAGGGGGCCTATGAGCAGTTCTTC
many	TRBD1	TRBV2	TRBJ1-1	CASSTRRGNTEAFF	TGTGCCAGTTCTACCCGCAGGGGGAATACTGAAGCTTTCTTT
many	-	TRBV20-1	TRBJ1-5	CSTGTPDLNQPQHF	TGCAGTACAGGGACACCCGATCTAAATCAGCCCCAGCATTTT
-	TRBD2	TRBV7-6	TRBJ2-1	CASSLVASGGLGDEQFF	TGTGCCAGCAGCTTAGTGGCTAGCGGGGGACTTGGGGATGAGCAGTTCTTC
-	-	TRBV11-1	TRBJ2-4	CASSGGRWVENIQYF	TGTGCCAGCAGTGGGGGGCGCTGGGTGGAAAACATTCAGTACTTC
-	TRBD1	TRBV19	TRBJ1-6	CASNTPAGQPDSPLHF	TGTGCCAGTAACACCCCCGCGGGACAGCCGGATTCACCCCTCCACTTT
-	-	TRBV7-9	TRBJ2-6	CASSYLSGANVLTF	TGTGCCAGCAGCTACCTATCCGGGGCCAACGTCCTGACTTTC
-	-	TRBV12-3/TRBV12-4	TRBJ1-4	CASTKGPHLRMGNEKLFF	TGTGCCAGCACCAAGGGACCCCACCTGAGAATGGGTAATGAAAAACTGTTTTTT
-	TRBD1	TRBV27	TRBJ1-2	CASSRGTGAVYGYTF	TGTGCCAGCAGTAGAGGGACAGGGGCGGTCTATGGCTACACCTTC
-	TRBD1	TRBV20-1	TRBJ1-2	CSARVHPIDRASYGYTF	TGCAGTGCTAGAGTCCATCCAATAGACAGGGCGTCCTATGGCTACACCTTC
many	-	TRBV6-1	TRBJ1-1	CASSEQQTSEAFF	TGTGCCAGCAGTGAACAGCAGACCAGTGAAGCTTTCTTT
-	-	TRBV15	TRBJ2-7	CATSGAAYEQYF	TGTGCCACCAGCGGGGCCGCCTACGAGCAGTACTTC
once	-	TRBV10-3	TRBJ1-6	CAVSEPTDSPLHF	TGTGCCGTCAGTGAGCCGACGGATTCACCCCTCCACTTT
-	TRBD1	TRBV2	TRBJ2-2	CASPARRGLGELFF	TGTGCCAGCCCAGCCCGCAGGGGGCTCGGGGAGCTGTTTTTT
-	-	TRBV10-1	TRBJ2-7	CANTDADVLSYEQYF	TGCGCCAACACGGACGCCGACGTACTCTCCTACGAGCAGTACTTC
many	-	TRBV3-1	TRBJ1-1	CASSQVTGSTGAFF	TGTGCCAGCAGCCAAGTGACAGGCTCAACTGGAGCTTTCTTT
many	-	TRBV12-3/TRBV12-4	TRBJ1-5	CASSFEEGQPQHF	TGTGCCAGCAGTTTCGAGGAGGGCCAGCCCCAGCATTTT